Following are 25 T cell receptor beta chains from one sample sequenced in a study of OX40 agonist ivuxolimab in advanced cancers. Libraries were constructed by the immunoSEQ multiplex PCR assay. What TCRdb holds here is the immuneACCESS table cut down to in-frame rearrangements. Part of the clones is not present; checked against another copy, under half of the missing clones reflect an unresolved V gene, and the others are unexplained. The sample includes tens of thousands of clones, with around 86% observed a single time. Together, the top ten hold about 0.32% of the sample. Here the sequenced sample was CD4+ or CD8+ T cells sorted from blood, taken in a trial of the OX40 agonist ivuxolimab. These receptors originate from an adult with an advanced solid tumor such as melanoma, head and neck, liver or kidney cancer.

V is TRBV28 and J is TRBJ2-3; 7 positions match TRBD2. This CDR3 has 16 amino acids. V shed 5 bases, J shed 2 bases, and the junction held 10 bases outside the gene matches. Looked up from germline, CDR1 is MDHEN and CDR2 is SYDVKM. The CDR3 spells CASSPPWGGNTDTQYF. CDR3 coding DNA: TGTGCCAGCAGTCCTCCTTGGGGGGGAAACACAGATACGCAGTATTTT.

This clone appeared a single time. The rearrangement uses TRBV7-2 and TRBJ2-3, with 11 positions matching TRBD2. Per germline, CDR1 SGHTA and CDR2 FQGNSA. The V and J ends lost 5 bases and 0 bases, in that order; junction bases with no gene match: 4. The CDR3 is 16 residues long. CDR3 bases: TGTGCCAGCAGCCCTCGGACTAGCGGGAGCACAGATACGCAGTATTTT. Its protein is CASSPRTSGSTDTQYF.

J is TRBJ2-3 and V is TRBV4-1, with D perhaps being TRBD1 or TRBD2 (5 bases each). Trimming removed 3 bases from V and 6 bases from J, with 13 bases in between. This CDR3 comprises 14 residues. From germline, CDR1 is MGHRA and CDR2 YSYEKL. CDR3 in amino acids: CASSQWGPRDTQYF. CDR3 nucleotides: TGCGCCAGCAGCCAGTGGGGACCCCGGGATACGCAGTATTTT.

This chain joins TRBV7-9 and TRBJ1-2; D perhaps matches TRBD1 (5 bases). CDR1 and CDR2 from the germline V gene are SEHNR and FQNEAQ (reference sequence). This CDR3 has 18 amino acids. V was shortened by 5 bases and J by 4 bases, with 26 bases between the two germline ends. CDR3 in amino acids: CASSPGGRGSALTYGYTF. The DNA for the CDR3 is TGTGCCAGCAGCCCCGGGGGTCGCGGGAGCGCCCTCACCTATGGCTACACCTTC.

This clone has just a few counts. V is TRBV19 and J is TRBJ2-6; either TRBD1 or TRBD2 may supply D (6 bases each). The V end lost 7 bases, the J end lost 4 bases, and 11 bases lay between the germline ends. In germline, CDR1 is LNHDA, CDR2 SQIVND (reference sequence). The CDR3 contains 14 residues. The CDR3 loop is CASTGGGGANVLTF. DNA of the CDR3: TGTGCCAGTACTGGAGGGGGAGGGGCCAACGTCCTGACTTTC.

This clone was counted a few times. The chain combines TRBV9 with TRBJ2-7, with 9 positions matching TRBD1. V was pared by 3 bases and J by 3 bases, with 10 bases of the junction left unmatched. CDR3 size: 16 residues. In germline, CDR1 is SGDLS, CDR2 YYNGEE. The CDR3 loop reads CASSDRPGQGLYEQYF. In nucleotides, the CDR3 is TGTGCCAGCAGCGACCGGCCGGGACAGGGACTCTACGAGCAGTACTTC.

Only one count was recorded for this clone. CDR3 amino acids: CASSLEGATRGTDTQYF. The CDR3 region has the DNA TGCGCCAGCAGCTTGGAAGGGGCGACAAGAGGGACAGATACGCAGTATTTT. The chain recombines TRBV5-1 with TRBJ2-3; D assignment may be TRBD1 or TRBD2 (5 bases each). V lost 0 bases to trimming and J lost 3 bases, with 17 bases between them. This CDR3 region has 17 residues. The germline CDR1 and CDR2 sequences are SGHRS and YFSETQ.

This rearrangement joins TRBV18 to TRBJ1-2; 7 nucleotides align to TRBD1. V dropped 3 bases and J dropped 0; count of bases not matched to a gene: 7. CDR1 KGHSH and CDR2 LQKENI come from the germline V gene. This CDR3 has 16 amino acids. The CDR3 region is CASSPWTGQANYGYTF. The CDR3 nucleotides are TGTGCCAGCTCACCGTGGACAGGACAAGCTAACTATGGCTACACCTTC.

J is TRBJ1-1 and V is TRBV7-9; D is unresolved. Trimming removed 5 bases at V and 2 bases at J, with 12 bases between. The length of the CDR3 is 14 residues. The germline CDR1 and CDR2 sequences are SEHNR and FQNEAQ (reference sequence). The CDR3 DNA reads TGTGCCAGCAGCCCCAGACTGGAAAACACTGAAGCTTTCTTT. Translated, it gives CASSPRLENTEAFF.

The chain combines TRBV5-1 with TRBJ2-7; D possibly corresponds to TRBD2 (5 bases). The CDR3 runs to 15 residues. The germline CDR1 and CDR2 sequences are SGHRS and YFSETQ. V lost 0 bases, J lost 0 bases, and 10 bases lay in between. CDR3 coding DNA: TGCGCCAGCAGCTTGGGAGGGAAGAGCTCCTACGAGCAGTACGTC. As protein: CASSLGGKSSYEQYV.

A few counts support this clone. The CDR3 loop is CASSLSRDGSPLHF. DNA of the CDR3: TGTGCCAGCAGCTTATCCAGGGACGGTTCACCCCTCCACTTT. The chain links TRBV7-9 to TRBJ1-6; TRBD1 is a possible D gene (5 bases). The CDR3 has 14 amino acids. The V end lost 2 bases, the J end lost 9 bases, and 11 bases lay between the germline ends. The germline V gene has CDR1 SEHNR and CDR2 FQNEAQ (reference sequence).

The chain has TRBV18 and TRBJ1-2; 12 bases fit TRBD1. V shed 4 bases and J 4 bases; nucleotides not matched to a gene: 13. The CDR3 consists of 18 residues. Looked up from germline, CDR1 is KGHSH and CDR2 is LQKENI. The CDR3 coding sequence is TGTGCCAGCTCACGCACCGGGACAGGGGGCGCTTGGATCTATGGCTACACCTTC. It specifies CASSRTGTGGAWIYGYTF. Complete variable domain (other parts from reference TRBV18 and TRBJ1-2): NAGVMQNPRHLVRRRGQEARLRCSPMKGHSHVYWYRQLPEEGLKFMVYLQKENIIDESGMPKERFSAEFPKEGPSILRIQQVVRGDSAAYFCASSRTGTGGAWIYGYTFGSGTRLTVV.

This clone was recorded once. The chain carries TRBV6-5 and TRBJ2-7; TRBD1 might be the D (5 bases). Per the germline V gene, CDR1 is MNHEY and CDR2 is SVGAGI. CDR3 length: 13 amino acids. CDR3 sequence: CASSSRASNEQYV. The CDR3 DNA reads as TGTGCCAGCAGCAGCAGGGCCTCCAACGAGCAGTACGTC.

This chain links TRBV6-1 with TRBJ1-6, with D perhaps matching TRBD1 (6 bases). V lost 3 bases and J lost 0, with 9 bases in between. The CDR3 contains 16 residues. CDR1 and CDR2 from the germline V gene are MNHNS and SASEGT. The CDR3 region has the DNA TGTGCCAGCAGTGATGACAGGAGCTCCTATAATTCACCCCTCCACTTT. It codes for CASSDDRSSYNSPLHF.

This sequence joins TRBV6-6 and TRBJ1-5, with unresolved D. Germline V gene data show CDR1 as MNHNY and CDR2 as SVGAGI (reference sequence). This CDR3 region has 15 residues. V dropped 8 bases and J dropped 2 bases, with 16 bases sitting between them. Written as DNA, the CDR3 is TGTGCCAGCTTAAGAGGCCTTTCTGGCAATCAGCCCCAGCATTTT. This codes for CASLRGLSGNQPQHF.

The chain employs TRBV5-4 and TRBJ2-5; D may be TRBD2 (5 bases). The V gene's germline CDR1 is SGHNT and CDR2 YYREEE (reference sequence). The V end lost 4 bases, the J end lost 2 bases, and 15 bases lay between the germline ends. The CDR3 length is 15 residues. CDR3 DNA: TGTGCCAGCAGCCCCTCCGTTGGGAGACAAGAGACCCAGTACTTC. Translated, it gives CASSPSVGRQETQYF.

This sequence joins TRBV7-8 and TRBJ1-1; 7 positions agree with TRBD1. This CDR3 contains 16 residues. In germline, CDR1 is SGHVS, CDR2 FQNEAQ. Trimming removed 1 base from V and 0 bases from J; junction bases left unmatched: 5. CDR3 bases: TGTGCCAGCAGCTTAGAAGGGGGCCGGGTGAACACTGAAGCTTTCTTT. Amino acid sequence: CASSLEGGRVNTEAFF.

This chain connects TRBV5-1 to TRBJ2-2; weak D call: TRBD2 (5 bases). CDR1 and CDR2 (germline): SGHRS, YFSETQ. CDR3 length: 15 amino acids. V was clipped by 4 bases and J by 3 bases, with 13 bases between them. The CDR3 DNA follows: TGCGCCAGCAGCCCCCCGGGGATCGACACCGGGGAGCTGTTTTTT. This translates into CASSPPGIDTGELFF.

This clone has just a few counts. The CDR3 DNA is TGTGCCAGCAGCTTAGCTTTAAGGACTAGACGGGGTACGGGGGTAACGCAGTATTTT. Translating it yields CASSLALRTRRGTGVTQYF. The gene calls are TRBV7-6 and TRBJ2-3, with 7 positions matching TRBD2. Germline trimming cut 0 bases from V and 9 bases from J; bases unmatched to any gene: 21. CDR3 size: 19 residues. CDR1 is SGHVS, CDR2 FNYEAQ, per germline.

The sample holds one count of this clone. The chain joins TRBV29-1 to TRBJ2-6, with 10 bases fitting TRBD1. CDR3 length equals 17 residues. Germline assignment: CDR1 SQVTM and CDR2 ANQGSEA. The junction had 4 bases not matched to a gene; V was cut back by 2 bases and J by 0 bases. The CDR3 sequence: CSVETGQGLSGANVLTF. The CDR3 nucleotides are TGCAGCGTTGAAACGGGACAGGGGCTCTCTGGGGCCAACGTCCTGACTTTC.

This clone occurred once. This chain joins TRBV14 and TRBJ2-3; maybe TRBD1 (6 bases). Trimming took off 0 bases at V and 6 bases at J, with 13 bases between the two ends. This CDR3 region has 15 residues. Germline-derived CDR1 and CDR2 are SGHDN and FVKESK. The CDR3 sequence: CASSQEAGVRDTQYF. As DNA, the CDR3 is TGTGCCAGCAGCCAAGAGGCAGGGGTTAGGGATACGCAGTATTTT.

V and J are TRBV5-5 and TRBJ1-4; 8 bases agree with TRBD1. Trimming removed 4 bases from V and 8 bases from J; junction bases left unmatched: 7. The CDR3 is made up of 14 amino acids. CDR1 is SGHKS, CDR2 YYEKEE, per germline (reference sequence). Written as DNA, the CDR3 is TGTGCCAGCAGCCCGACAGGGGAGGGGGAAAAACTGTTTTTT. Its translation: CASSPTGEGEKLFF.

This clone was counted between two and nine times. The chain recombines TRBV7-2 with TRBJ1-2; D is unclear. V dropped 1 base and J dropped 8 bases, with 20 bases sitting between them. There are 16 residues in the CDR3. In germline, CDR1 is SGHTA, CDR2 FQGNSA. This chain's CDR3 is CASSLDPRLSAVGYTF. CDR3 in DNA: TGTGCCAGCAGCTTAGATCCTCGGTTGTCGGCGGTGGGCTACACCTTC. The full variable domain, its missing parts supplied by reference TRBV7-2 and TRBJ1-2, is GAGVSQSPSNKVTEKGKDVELRCDPISGHTALYWYRQSLGQGLEFLIYFQGNSAPDKSGLPSDRFSAERTGGSVSTLTIQRTQQEDSAVYLCASSLDPRLSAVGYTFGSGTRLTVV.

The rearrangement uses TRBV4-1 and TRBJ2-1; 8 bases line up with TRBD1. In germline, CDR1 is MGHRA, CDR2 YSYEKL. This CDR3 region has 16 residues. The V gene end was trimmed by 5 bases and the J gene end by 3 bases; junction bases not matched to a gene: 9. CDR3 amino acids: CASSRRTGPDYNEQFF. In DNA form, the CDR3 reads TGCGCCAGCAGCAGACGGACAGGGCCTGACTACAATGAGCAGTTCTTC.

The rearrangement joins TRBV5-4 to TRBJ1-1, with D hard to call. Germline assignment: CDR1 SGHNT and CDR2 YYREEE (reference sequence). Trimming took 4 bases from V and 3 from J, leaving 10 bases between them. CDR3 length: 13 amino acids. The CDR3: CASSVFPYTEAFF. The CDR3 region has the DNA TGTGCCAGCAGCGTGTTTCCGTACACTGAAGCTTTCTTT.